The 5 T cell receptor beta chains listed next were all sequenced from one sample in a study of CD8+ T cells in alopecia areata. The sample's treatment: oral pan-JAK inhibitor, 5-10 mg twice daily. Following RNA extraction, reverse transcription yielded cDNA that acted as the sequencing template. The method was immunoSEQ multiplex PCR; TCRdb's version includes in-frame clones alone and lacks a portion of them. The sample has over 200,000 clones, around 65% seen once. The starting material was CD4+ T cells sorted from blood, obtained at week 4, from a patient treated with tofacitinib. The source is a human donor with alopecia areata.

The chain uses TRBV30 and TRBJ2-4; D uncertain. The CDR3 spans 14 residues. The germline V and J ends were trimmed by 0 bases and 2 bases, with 8 bases remaining between them. Germline assignment: CDR1 GTSNPN and CDR2 SVGIG (reference sequence). The CDR3 region is CAWSVSISKNIQYF. In DNA, the CDR3 is TGTGCCTGGAGTGTATCAATATCCAAAAACATTCAGTACTTC.

This sequence joins TRBV18 and TRBJ2-5; TRBD1 aligns across 12 bases. V gave up 3 bases and J gave up 7 bases; unmatched junction bases: 6. Germline CDR1 is KGHSH and CDR2 is LQKENI. The CDR3 length is 15 residues. CDR3 DNA sequence: TGTGCCAGCTCACCCGGGACAGGGGGCAGATCGACCCAGTACTTC. Translation gives CASSPGTGGRSTQYF.

The chain couples TRBV18 to TRBJ2-7, with 9 positions matching TRBD1. Germline lookup yields CDR1 KGHSH and CDR2 LQKENI. This CDR3 is built from 14 residues. J gave up 7 bases and V 3 bases, and 7 bases lay outside the gene matches. The CDR3 loop is CASSPGTGTREQYF. The CDR3 DNA reads as TGTGCCAGCTCACCCGGGACAGGGACGAGGGAGCAGTACTTC.

The chain combines TRBV4-3 with TRBJ1-6, with D possibly TRBD1 on 5 matching bases. There are 15 residues in the CDR3. With 8 bases removed from V and 3 bases from J, the gap between germline ends came to 14 bases. The germline CDR1 and CDR2 sequences are LGHNA and YSLEER. This CDR3 is CASREADNYNSPLHF. Here the CDR3 DNA reads TGCGCCAGCCGGGAGGCGGACAACTATAATTCACCCCTCCACTTT.

This chain links TRBV27 with TRBJ2-6, with a tentative D call TRBD2 (6 bases). Germline CDR1 reads MNHEY; CDR2 reads SMNVEV (reference sequence). There are 16 residues in the CDR3. V dropped 5 bases and J dropped 2 bases, with 13 bases sitting between them. In DNA form, the CDR3 reads TGTGCCAGCAGTGGGGGGTTTGGGGCTGGGGCCAACGTCCTGACTTTC. Amino acids: CASSGGFGAGANVLTF.